The following is a T cell receptor (beta chain) sequence with its context. Profiling relied on immunoSEQ multiplex PCR, and the TCRdb table lists in-frame clones only, not all of them. The sample yields around 2.5 million clones, roughly 93% seen once. None of the donors, who were healthy HIV-negative adults, had recently had acute infections or vaccinations. All the donors were Caucasian adults who lived in Nashville, Tennessee. Per germline, CDR1 SEHNR and CDR2 FQNEAQ (reference sequence). Trimming took 5 bases from V and 6 from J, leaving 19 bases between them. The CDR3 runs to 15 residues. The data originate from a study of shared clonotypes between healthy human individuals. Study-wide context: Per donor, three plates held CD4 naive cells, three held CD4 memory, two held CD8 naive and one held CD8 memory.

The V and J genes are TRBV7-9 and TRBJ1-1, with D possibly being TRBD1 (5 bases). The sample was naive CD4+ T cells from PBMCs. Subset described: CD45RA+ positively selected. The source of this sequence is a man aged 18-30 years in good health. Some clones in this sample may be carry-over from other donors' samples. The CDR3 loop reads CASSPFRVGEPEAFF. In DNA, the CDR3 is TGTGCCAGCAGCCCCTTTCGGGTAGGGGAGCCTGAAGCTTTCTTT.